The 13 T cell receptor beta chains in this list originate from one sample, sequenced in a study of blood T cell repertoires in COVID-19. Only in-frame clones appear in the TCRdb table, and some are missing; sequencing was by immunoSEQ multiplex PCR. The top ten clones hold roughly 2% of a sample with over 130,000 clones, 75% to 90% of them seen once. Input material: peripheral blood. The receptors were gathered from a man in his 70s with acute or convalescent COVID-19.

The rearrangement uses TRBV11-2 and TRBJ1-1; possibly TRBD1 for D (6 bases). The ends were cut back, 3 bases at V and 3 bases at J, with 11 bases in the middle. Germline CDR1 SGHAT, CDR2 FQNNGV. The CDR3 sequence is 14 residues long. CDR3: CASSLEGGDTEAFF. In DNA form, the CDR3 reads TGTGCCAGCAGCTTGGAGGGGGGGGACACTGAAGCTTTCTTT.

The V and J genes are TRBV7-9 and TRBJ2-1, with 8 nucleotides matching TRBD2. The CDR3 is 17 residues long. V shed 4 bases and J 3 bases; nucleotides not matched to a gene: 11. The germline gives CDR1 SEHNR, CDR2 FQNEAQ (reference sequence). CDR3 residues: CASSSQFTSGHYNEQFF. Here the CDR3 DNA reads TGTGCCAGCAGCTCCCAATTTACTAGCGGCCACTACAATGAGCAGTTCTTC.

CDR3: CAISDHPNTEAFF. The CDR3 DNA reads TGTGCCATCAGTGATCATCCCAACACTGAAGCTTTCTTT. The J gene is TRBJ1-1, the V gene TRBV10-3; no clear D. Germline V gene data show CDR1 as ENHRY and CDR2 as SYGVKD. CDR3 size: 13 residues. V lost 3 bases and J 2 bases, leaving 7 bases between the germline ends.

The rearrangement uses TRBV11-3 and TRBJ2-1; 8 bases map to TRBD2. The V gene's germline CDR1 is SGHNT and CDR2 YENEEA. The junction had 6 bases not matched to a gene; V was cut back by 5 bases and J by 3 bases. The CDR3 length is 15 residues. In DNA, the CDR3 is TGTGCCAGCAGCCTTAGCGGGGCAAACTACAATGAGCAGTTCTTC. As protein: CASSLSGANYNEQFF.

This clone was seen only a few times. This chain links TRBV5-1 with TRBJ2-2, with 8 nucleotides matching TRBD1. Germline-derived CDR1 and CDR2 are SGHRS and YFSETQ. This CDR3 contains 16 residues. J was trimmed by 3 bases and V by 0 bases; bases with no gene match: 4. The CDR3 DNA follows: TGCGCCAGCAGCTTGGCAGGGGGCATAGACACCGGGGAGCTGTTTTTT. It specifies CASSLAGGIDTGELFF. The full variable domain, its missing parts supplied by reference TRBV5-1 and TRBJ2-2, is KAGVTQTPRYLIKTRGQQVTLSCSPISGHRSVSWYQQTPGQGLQFLFEYFSETQRNKGNFPGRFSGRQFSNSRSEMNVSTLELGDSALYLCASSLAGGIDTGELFFGEGSRLTVL.

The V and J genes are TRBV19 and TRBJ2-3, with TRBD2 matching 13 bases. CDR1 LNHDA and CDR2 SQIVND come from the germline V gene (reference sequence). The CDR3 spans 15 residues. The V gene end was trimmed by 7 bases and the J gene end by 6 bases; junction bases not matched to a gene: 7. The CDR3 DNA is TGTGCCAGTACCACCGGACTAGCGGGAGTGGATACGCAGTATTTT. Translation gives CASTTGLAGVDTQYF. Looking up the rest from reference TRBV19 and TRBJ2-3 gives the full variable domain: DGGITQSPKYLFRKEGQNVTLSCEQNLNHDAMYWYRQDPGQGLRLIYYSQIVNDFQKGDIAEGYSVSREKKESFPLTVTSAQKNPTAFYLCASTTGLAGVDTQYFGPGTRLTVL.

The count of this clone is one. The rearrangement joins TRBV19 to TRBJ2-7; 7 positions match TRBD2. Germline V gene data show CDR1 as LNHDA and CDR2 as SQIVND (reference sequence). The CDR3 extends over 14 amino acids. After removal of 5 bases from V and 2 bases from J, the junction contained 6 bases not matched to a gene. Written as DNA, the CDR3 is TGTGCCAGTAGTTACGGGGGGAATACCTACGAGCAGTACTTC. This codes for CASSYGGNTYEQYF.

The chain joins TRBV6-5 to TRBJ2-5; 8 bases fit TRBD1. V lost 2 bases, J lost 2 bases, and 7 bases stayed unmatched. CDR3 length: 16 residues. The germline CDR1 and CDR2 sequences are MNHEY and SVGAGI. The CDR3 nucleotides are TGTGCCAGCAGTTACCGGACAGGGTCCAGGCAAGAGACCCAGTACTTC. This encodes CASSYRTGSRQETQYF.

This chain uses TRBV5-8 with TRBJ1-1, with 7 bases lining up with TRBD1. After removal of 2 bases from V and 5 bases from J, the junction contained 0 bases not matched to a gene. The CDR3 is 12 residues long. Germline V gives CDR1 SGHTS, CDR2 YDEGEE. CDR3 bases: TGTGCCAGCAGCTTCAGGGGGACTGAAGCTTTCTTT. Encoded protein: CASSFRGTEAFF. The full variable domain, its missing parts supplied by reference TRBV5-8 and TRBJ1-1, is EAGVTQSPTHLIKTRGQQATLRCSPISGHTSVYWYQQALGLGLQFLLWYDEGEERNRGNFPPRFSGRQFPNYSSELNVNALELEDSALYLCASSFRGTEAFFGQGTRLTVV.

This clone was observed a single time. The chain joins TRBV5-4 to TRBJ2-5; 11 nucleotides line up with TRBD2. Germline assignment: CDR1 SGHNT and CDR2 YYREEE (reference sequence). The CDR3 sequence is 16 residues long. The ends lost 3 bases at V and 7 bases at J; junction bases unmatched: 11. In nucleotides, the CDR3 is TGTGCCAGCAGCTCCTCTAGACGGCTAGCGGGAGGGACCCAGTACTTC. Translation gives CASSSSRRLAGGTQYF.

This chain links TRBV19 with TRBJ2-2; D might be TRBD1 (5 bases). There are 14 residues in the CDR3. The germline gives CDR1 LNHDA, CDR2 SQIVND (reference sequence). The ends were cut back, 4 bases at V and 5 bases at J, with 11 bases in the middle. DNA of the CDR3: TGTGCCAGTAGTACGGCAGGGCGGACCGGGGAGCTGTTTTTT. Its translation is CASSTAGRTGELFF.

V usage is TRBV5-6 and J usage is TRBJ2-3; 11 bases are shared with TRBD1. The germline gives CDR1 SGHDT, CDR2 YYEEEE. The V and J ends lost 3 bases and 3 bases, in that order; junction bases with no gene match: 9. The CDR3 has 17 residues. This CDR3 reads CASSWTRGTGGTDTQYF. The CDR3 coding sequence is TGTGCCAGCAGCTGGACCAGGGGGACAGGGGGAACAGATACGCAGTATTTT.

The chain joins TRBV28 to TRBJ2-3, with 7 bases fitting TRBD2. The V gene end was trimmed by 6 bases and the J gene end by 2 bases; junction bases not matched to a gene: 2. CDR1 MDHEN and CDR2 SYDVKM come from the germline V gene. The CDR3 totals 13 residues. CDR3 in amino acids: CASSRDYTDTQYF. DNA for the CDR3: TGTGCCAGCAGCCGGGACTACACAGATACGCAGTATTTT.